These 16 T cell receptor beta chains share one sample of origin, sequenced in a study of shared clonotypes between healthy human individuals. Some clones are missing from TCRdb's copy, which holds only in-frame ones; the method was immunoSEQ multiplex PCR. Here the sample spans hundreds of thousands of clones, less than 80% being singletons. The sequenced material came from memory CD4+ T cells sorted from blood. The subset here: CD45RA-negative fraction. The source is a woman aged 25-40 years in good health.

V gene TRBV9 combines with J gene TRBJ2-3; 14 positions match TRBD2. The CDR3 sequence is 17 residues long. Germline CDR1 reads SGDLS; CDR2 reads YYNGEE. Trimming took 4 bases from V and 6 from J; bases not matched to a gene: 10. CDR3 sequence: CASSPGLAGGSRDTQYF. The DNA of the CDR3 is TGTGCCAGCAGCCCCGGACTAGCGGGGGGCTCACGGGATACGCAGTATTTT.

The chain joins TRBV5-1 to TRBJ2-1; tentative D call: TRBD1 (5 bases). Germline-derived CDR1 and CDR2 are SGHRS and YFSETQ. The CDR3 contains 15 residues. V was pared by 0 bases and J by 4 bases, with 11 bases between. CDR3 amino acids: CASSLEGSEYNEQFF. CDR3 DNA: TGCGCCAGCAGCTTGGAGGGGTCGGAATACAATGAGCAGTTCTTC.

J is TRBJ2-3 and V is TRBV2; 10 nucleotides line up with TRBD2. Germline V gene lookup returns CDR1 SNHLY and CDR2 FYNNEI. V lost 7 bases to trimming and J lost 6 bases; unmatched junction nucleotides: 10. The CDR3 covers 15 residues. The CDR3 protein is CASKVLAGESDTQYF. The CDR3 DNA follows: TGTGCCAGCAAGGTCCTAGCGGGAGAGTCGGATACGCAGTATTTT. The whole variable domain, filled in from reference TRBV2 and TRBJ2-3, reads EPEVTQTPSHQVTQMGQEVILRCVPISNHLYFYWYRQILGQKVEFLVSFYNNEISEKSEIFDDQFSVERPDGSNFTLKIRSTKLEDSAMYFCASKVLAGESDTQYFGPGTRLTVL.

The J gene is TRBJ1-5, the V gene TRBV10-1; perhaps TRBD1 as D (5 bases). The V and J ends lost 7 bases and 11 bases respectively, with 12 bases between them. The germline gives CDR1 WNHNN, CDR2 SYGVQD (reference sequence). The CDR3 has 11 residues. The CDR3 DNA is TGCGCCAGCAATCGACGGGGGGCCCAGCATTTT. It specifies CASNRRGAQHF.

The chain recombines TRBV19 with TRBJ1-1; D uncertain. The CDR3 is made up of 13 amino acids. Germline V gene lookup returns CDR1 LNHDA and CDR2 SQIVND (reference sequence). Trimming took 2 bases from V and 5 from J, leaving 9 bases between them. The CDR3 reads CASSISLETEAFF. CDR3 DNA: TGTGCCAGTAGTATAAGTTTGGAGACTGAAGCTTTCTTT.

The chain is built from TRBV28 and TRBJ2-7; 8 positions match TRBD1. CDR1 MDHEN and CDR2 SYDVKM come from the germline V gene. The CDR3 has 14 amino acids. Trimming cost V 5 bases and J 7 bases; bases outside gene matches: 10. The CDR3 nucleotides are TGTGCCAGCAGTGCGACAGGGGCTTTGAGTGAGCAGTACTTC. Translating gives CASSATGALSEQYF.

CDR3 DNA: TGCGCCAGCAGCTTGGGAGCGGGAGCTATTGGATCGGAGACCCAGTACTTC. This translates into CASSLGAGAIGSETQYF. The chain uses TRBV5-1 and TRBJ2-5, with 8 bases identical to TRBD2. Germline lookup yields CDR1 SGHRS and CDR2 YFSETQ. This CDR3 has 17 amino acids. J lost 5 bases, V lost 0 bases, and 12 bases had no gene match.

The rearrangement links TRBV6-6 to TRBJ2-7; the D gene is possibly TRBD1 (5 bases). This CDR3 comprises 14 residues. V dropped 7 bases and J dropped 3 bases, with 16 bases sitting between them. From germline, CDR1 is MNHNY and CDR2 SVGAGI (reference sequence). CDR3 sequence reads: CASTPGRTNYEQYF. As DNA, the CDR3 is TGTGCCAGCACCCCCGGCAGGACAAACTACGAGCAGTACTTC.

In DNA form, the CDR3 reads TGTGCCAGCAGCCGGGCCGGGACAACAACCTACGAGCAGTACTTC. As protein: CASSRAGTTTYEQYF. The chain links TRBV5-4 to TRBJ2-7; possible D gene TRBD1, 6 bases. The V gene's germline CDR1 is SGHNT and CDR2 YYREEE (reference sequence). The ends were cut back, 4 bases at V and 2 bases at J, with 16 bases in the middle. The CDR3 is 15 amino acids. The full variable domain, rest sourced from reference TRBV5-4 and TRBJ2-7, is ETGVTQSPTHLIKTRGQQVTLRCSSQSGHNTVSWYQQALGQGPQFIFQYYREEENGRGNFPPRFSGLQFPNYSSELNVNALELDDSALYLCASSRAGTTTYEQYFGPGTRLTVT.

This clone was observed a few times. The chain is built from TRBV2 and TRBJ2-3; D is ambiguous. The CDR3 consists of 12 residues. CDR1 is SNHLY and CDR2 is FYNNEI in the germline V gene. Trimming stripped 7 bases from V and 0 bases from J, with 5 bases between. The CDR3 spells CASTKSTDTQYF. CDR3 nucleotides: TGTGCCAGCACGAAAAGCACAGATACGCAGTATTTT.

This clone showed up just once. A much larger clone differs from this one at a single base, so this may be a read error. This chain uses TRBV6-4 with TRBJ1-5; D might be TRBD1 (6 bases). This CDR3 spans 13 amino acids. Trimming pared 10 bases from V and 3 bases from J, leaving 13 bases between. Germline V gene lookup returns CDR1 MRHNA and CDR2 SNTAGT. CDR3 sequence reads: CANRQDNNQPQHF. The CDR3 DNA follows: TGTGCCAACAGACAGGACAACAATCAGCCCCAGCATTTT.

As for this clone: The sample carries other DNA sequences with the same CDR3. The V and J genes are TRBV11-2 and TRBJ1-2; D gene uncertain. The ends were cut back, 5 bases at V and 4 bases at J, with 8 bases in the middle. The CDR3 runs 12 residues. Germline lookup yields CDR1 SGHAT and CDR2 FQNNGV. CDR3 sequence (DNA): TGTGCCAGCAGCCCTCAAGTCTATGGCTACACCTTC. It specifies CASSPQVYGYTF. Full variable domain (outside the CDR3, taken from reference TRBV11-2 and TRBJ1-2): EAGVAQSPRYKIIEKRQSVAFWCNPISGHATLYWYQQILGQGPKLLIQFQNNGVVDDSQLPKDRFSAERLKGVDSTLKIQPAKLEDSAVYLCASSPQVYGYTFGSGTRLTVV.

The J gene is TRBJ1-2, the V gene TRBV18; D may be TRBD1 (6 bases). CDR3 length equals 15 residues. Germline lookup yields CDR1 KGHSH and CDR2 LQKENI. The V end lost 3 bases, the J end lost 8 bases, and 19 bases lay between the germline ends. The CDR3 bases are TGTGCCAGCTCACCCCCTGGACAGCTAGCCGGGGGCTACACCTTC. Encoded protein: CASSPPGQLAGGYTF. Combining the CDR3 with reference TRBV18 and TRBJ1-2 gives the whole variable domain NAGVMQNPRHLVRRRGQEARLRCSPMKGHSHVYWYRQLPEEGLKFMVYLQKENIIDESGMPKERFSAEFPKEGPSILRIQQVVRGDSAAYFCASSPPGQLAGGYTFGSGTRLTVV.

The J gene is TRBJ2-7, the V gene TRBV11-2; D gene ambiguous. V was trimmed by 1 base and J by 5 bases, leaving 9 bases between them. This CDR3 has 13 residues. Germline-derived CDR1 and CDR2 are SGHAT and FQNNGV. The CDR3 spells CASSLAPYDEQYF. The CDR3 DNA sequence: TGTGCCAGCAGCTTAGCCCCCTATGACGAGCAGTACTTC. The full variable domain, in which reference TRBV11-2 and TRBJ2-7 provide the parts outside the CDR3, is EAGVAQSPRYKIIEKRQSVAFWCNPISGHATLYWYQQILGQGPKLLIQFQNNGVVDDSQLPKDRFSAERLKGVDSTLKIQPAKLEDSAVYLCASSLAPYDEQYFGPGTRLTVT.

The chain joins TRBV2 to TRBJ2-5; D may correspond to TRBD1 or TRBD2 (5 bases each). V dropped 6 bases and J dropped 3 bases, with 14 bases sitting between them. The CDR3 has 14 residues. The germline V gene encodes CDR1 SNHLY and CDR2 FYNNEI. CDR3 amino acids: CASRGTHIKETQYF. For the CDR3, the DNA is TGTGCCAGCAGGGGGACCCACATCAAAGAGACCCAGTACTTC.

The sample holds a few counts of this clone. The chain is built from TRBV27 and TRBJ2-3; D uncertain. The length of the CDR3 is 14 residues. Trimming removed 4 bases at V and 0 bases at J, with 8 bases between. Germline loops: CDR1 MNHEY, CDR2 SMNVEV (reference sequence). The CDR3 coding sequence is TGTGCCAGCAGTTGGATGACTAGCACAGATACGCAGTATTTT. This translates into CASSWMTSTDTQYF.